This TCR beta chain was captured in a study of vaccination effects on CD4 cells after COVID-19. The wider study: Using viral peptide pools, the ViraFEST assay grew out antigen-specific CD4+ T cells prior to sequencing. A few convalescent patients gave early and late post-vaccination samples. General study points: Clones that were induced by infection or by vaccine showed marked contraction late after vaccination.

Isolating CD4+ T cells followed less than 12 days of culture. It was between March and December 2020 that the person had a SARS-CoV-2 infection confirmed by PCR. Two-dose vaccination with either BNT162b2 or mRNA-1273 was given to the participants. Sequenced by immunoSEQ multiplex PCR; TCRdb stores in-frame clones only, minus some. In the table there are 50,000 or so clones, around 74% of which are singletons. Worth noting for this clone: Antigen unknown.

Germline lookup yields CDR1 KGHSH and CDR2 LQKENI. The CDR3 runs to 16 residues. V was trimmed by 2 bases and J by 2 bases, leaving 15 bases between them. This clonotype was obtained from a human donor who had a prior SARS-CoV-2 infection. The source was CD4+ T cells from PBMCs cultured without peptide, collected after COVID-19 vaccination. The chain has TRBV18 and TRBJ1-1, with TRBD1 as a possible D gene (6 bases). Here the CDR3 reads CASSPVTGLGNTEAFF. The CDR3 region has the DNA TGTGCCAGCTCACCAGTTACAGGGTTGGGTAACACTGAAGCTTTCTTT.